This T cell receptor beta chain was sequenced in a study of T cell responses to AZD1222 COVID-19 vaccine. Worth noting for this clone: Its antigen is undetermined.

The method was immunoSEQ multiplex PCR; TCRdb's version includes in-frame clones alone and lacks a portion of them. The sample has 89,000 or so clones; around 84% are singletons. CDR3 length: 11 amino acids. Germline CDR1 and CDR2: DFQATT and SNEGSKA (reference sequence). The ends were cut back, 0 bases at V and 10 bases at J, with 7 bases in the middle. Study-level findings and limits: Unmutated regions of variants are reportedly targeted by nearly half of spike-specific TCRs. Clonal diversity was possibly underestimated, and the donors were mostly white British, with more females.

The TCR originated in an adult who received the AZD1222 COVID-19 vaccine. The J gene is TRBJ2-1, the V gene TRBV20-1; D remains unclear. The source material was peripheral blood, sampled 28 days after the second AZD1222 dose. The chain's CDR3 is CSARDWREQFF. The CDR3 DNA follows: TGCAGTGCTAGAGATTGGCGGGAGCAGTTCTTC.